The present entry profiles one T cell receptor beta chain with its context. Here immunoSEQ multiplex PCR was the method, and the copy in TCRdb shows in-frame clones only, minus some. The sample contains more than 75,000 clones, around nine tenths of which appear only once. The data derive from a study of PD-L1 blockade in urothelial cancer. This TCR was recovered from a man aged 55 to 70 with urothelial cancer. The material was PBMCs, obtained around atezolizumab (anti-PD-L1) treatment.

DNA of the CDR3: TGTGCCAGCAGCGTAGACAGGGCTATCGGGGGAAACACCATATATTTT. It encodes CASSVDRAIGGNTIYF. The rearrangement uses TRBV9 and TRBJ1-3, with D perhaps TRBD1 (6 bases). Trimming pared 0 bases from V and 4 bases from J, leaving 14 bases between. This CDR3 region has 16 residues. Germline CDR1 is SGDLS and CDR2 is YYNGEE.